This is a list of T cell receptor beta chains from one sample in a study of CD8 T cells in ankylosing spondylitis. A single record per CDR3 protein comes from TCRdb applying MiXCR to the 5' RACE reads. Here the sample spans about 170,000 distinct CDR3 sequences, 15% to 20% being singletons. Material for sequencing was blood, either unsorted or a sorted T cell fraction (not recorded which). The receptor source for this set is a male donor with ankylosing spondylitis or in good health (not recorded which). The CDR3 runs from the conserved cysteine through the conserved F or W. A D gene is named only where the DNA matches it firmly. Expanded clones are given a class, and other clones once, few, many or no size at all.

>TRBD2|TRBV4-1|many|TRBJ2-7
TGCGCCAGCAGCCAAGTAACTAGCGGAGATTACGAGCAGTACTTC
CASSQVTSGDYEQYF
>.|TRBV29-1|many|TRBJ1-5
TGCAGCGTCTGGACAGCTGATAATCAGCCCCAGCATTTT
CSVWTADNQPQHF
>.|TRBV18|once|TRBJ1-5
TGTGCCAGCTCACCCAAACTGGAGGATCAGCCCCAGCATTTT
CASSPKLEDQPQHF
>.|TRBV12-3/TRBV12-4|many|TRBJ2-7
TGTGCCAGCACTCGCTCCTACGAGCAGTACTTC
CASTRSYEQYF
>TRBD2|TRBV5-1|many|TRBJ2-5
TGCGCCAGCAGCTCCACTAGCGGGGGAGAGACCCAGTACTTC
CASSSTSGGETQYF
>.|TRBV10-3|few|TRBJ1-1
TGTGCCACCTCGACAGGAGCGAACACTGAAGCTTTCTTT
CATSTGANTEAFF
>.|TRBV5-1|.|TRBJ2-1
TGCGCCAGCAGCTTGGGAATTAGTCTGTGGTACAATGAGCAGTTCTTC
CASSLGISLWYNEQFF
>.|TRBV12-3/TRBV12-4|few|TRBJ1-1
TGTGCCAGCAGTTCGACAGATACTTCCGAAGCTTTCTTT
CASSSTDTSEAFF
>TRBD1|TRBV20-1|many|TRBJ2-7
TGCAGTGCTAGACCTTGGACAGGGAAGGGCGGGTACGAGCAGTACTTC
CSARPWTGKGGYEQYF
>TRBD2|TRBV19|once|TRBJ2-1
TGTGCCAGTAGTATAGAACTGGGGGGGGTCAATGGGCAGTTCTTC
CASSIELGGVNGQFF
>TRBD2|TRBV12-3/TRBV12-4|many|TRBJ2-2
TGTGCCAGCAAGGCGGGAGGGGACACCGGGGAGCTGTTTTTT
CASKAGGDTGELFF
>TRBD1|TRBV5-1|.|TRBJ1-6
TGCGCCAGCAGCCAGGGACAGGATAATTCACGCCTCCACTTT
CASSQGQDNSRLHF
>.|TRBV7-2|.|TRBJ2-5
TGTGCCAGTAGCTTTTGGGCAAAGACCCAGTACTTC
CASSFWAKTQYF
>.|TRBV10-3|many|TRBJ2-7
TGTGCCATCAGGGGGATTTACGAGCAGTACTTC
CAIRGIYEQYF
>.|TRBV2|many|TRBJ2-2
TGTGCCAGCAAGGCCGACACGAACACCGGGGAGCTGTTTTTT
CASKADTNTGELFF
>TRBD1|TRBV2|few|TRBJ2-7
TGTGCCAGCAGTGTTGGGACAGGGGACAGATCAGAGCAGTACTTC
CASSVGTGDRSEQYF
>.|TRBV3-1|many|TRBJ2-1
TGTGCCAGCAGCCAAGAGCGGGTGAGCGGGAATGAGCAGTTCTTC
CASSQERVSGNEQFF
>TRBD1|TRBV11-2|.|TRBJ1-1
TGTGCCAGCAGCTTAGATGAGGGGGCGAGGACTGAAGCTTTCTTT
CASSLDEGARTEAFF
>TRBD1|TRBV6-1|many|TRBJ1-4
TGTGCCAGCAGGGAGAGACAGGGGATTAATGAAAAACTGTTTTTT
CASRERQGINEKLFF
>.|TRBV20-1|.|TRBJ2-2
TGCAGTGCTCAGGACAGGAACACCGGGGAGCTGTTTTTT
CSAQDRNTGELFF
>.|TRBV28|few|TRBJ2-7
TGTGCCAGCATTATGAGTGGTAAGGTCTACGAGCAGTACTTC
CASIMSGKVYEQYF
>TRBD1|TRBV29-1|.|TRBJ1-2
TGCAGCGCTCCGGACAGGGGCGGCTACACCTTC
CSAPDRGGYTF
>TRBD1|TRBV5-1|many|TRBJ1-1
TGCGCCAGCAGCTTGGGGACAGGGGGCATGAACACTGAAGCTTTCTTT
CASSLGTGGMNTEAFF
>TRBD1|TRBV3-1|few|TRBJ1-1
TGTGCCAGCAGCCAAGATCCCGCAGGGGGTCTGACTGAAGCTTTCTTT
CASSQDPAGGLTEAFF
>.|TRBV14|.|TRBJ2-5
TGTGCCAGCAGCCAAGTGAAGAGGGGCGAGACCCAGTACTTC
CASSQVKRGETQYF
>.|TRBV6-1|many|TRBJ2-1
TGTGCCAGCAGTGCACGTGCCAGGTACAATGAGCAGTTCTTC
CASSARARYNEQFF
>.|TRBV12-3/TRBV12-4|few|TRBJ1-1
TGTGCCAGCAGTTTTTCGGGACGGCTAAACACTGAAGCTTTCTTT
CASSFSGRLNTEAFF
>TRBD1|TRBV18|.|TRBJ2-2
TGTGCCAGCTCACTACCAGACAGGGATTACCGGGAGCTGTTTTTT
CASSLPDRDYRELFF
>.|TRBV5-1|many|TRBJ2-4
TGCGCCAGCAGCTTGGACCGGGGGAACATTCAGTACTTC
CASSLDRGNIQYF
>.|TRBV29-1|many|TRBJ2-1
TGCAGCGCTCCAGTGGCGGATTTCTCCTACAATGAGCAGTTCTTC
CSAPVADFSYNEQFF
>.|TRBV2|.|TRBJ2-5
TGTGCCAGCAGTGAAGGTGGGGAGACCCAGTACTTC
CASSEGGETQYF
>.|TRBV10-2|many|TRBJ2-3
TGCGCCAGCAGTGAGTCGAGAGATACGCAGTATTTT
CASSESRDTQYF
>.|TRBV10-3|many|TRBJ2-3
TGTGCCATCAGCACGGGACTCGCGAGAGATACGCAGTATTTT
CAISTGLARDTQYF
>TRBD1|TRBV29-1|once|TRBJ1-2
TGCAGCGTCCGCGGGGGGACAGGAGATGGCTACACCTTC
CSVRGGTGDGYTF
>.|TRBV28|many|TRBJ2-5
TGTGCCAGCAGTACGCTGACAGGAAAGGAGACCCAGTACTTC
CASSTLTGKETQYF
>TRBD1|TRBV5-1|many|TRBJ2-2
TGCGCCAGCAGCATGACCCCCGGGACAGTAAACACCGGGGAGCTGTTTTTT
CASSMTPGTVNTGELFF
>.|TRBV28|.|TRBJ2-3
TGTGCCAGCAGTTTACCCAGCCAGCCAGATACGCAGTATTTT
CASSLPSQPDTQYF
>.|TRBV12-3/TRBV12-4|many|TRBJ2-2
TGTGCCAGCAGTTTCGCAGGGGCCGGGGAGCTGTTTTTT
CASSFAGAGELFF
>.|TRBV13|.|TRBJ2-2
TGTGCCAGCAGCTCTACCGGGACAATGAACACCGGGGAGCTGTTTTTT
CASSSTGTMNTGELFF
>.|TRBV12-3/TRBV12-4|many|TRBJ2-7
TGTGCCAGCAGTTTAGGGAGTCCGTACTACGAGCAGTACTTC
CASSLGSPYYEQYF
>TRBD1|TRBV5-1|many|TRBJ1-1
TGCGCCAGCAGCTCGACAGGGGTCTACACTGAAGCTTTCTTT
CASSSTGVYTEAFF
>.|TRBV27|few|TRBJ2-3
TGTGCCAGCAGTTACGGAGGCGATACGCAGTATTTT
CASSYGGDTQYF
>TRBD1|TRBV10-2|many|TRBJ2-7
TGCGCCAGCACCCGGACAGGCAACTCCTACGAGCAGTACTTC
CASTRTGNSYEQYF
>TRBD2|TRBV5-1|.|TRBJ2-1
TGCGCCAGCAGCTTGACCCTCGTAGCGGGAGGGTTAAATGAGCAGTTCTTC
CASSLTLVAGGLNEQFF
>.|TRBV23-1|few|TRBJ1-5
TGCGCCAGCAGTCCCCCAACGGGGGATACCAATCAGCCCCAGCATTTT
CASSPPTGDTNQPQHF
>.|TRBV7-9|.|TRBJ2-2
TGTGCCAGCAGCTCCGACTCGAACACCGGGGAGCTGTTTTTT
CASSSDSNTGELFF
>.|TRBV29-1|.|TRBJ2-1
TGCAGCGTTGAGGTTAGCCCCTACAATGAGCAGTTCTTC
CSVEVSPYNEQFF
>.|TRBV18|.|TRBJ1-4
TGTGCCAGCTCACCGGGCAGGGGCGAAAAACTGTTTTTT
CASSPGRGEKLFF
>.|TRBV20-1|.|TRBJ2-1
TGCAGCCTATCCCGGGGTTATAACTCCTACAATGAGCAGTTCTTC
CSLSRGYNSYNEQFF
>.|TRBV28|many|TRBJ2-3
TGTGCCAGCAGAGCCGCGGCAGGGGAGGTAGATACGCAGTATTTT
CASRAAAGEVDTQYF